This TCR beta chain was obtained from a study of cytomegalovirus exposure and HLA in healthy donors. Germline V gene sequence: CDR1 LNHDA, CDR2 SQIVND (reference sequence). V lost 7 bases, J lost 1 base, and 11 bases lay in between. The CDR3 covers 13 residues. Sequenced by immunoSEQ multiplex PCR; TCRdb stores in-frame clones only, minus some. The sample lists 100,000 to 150,000 clones, approximately 91% occurring once. The specimen was PBMCs. The chain couples TRBV19 to TRBJ2-7; D ambiguous. This clonotype originated in a woman aged 18-29 years in good health and CMV-seronegative. The CDR3 is CASTPAGSYEQYF. DNA of the CDR3: TGTGCCAGTACCCCAGCAGGTTCCTACGAGCAGTACTTC.